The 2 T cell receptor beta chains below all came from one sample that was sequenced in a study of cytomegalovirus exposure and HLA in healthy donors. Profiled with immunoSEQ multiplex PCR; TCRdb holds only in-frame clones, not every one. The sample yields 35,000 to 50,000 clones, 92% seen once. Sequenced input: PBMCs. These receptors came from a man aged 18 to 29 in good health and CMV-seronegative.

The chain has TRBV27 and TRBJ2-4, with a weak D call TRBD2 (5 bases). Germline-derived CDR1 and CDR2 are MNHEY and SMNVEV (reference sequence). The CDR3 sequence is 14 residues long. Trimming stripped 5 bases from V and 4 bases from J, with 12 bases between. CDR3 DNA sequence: TGTGCCAGCAGTCTAGGCACGGGGAAAAACATTCAGTACTTC. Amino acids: CASSLGTGKNIQYF.

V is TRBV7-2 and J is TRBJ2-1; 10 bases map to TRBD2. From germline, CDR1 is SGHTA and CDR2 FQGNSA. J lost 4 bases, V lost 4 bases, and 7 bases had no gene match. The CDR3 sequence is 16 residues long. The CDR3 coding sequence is TGTGCCAGCAGCTCTCTAGCGGGGGCCGATTACAATGAGCAGTTCTTC. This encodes CASSSLAGADYNEQFF.